A single TCR beta chain is shown here with its context. The PCR ran on 60 Vbeta and 13 Jbeta primers. Data came from immunoSEQ multiplex PCR; TCRdb stores just in-frame clones and leaves some out. The table has 100,000 to 120,000 clones, more than 65% seen once; the top ten hold about an eighth. This entry belongs to a study of cytomegalovirus exposure and HLA in healthy donors. The germline gives CDR1 SGHVS, CDR2 FQNEAQ. CDR3 length: 17 residues. The germline V and J ends were trimmed by 4 bases and 1 base, with 19 bases remaining between them. Donors likely had unrecorded immune exposures despite being nominally healthy when sampled.

V and J are TRBV7-8 and TRBJ2-5; D is undetermined. Sample: PBMCs. This sequence originates from a young man in good health and CMV-seropositive. The CDR3 DNA reads as TGTGCCAGCAGCTCTCGCCGCGTGGTCGCGATCCAAGAGACCCAGTACTTC. Its translation is CASSSRRVVAIQETQYF.